Presented here are 7 T cell receptor beta chains from one specimen sequenced in a study of blood T cell repertoires in COVID-19. Clones were read by immunoSEQ multiplex PCR, and TCRdb kept only the in-frame ones, dropping some. The sample contains under 250,000 clones, around 88% of which appear only once. Sequencing was carried out using peripheral blood. These receptors came from a man aged 40-49 years with active or convalescent COVID-19.

This clone was detected only a few times. The chain links TRBV19 to TRBJ1-6, with TRBD1 identical over 7 bases. In germline, CDR1 is LNHDA, CDR2 SQIVND (reference sequence). This CDR3 contains 14 residues. The J segment lost 8 bases and the V segment lost 6 bases, leaving 7 bases of the junction unmatched. The CDR3 bases are TGTGCCAGTAGCAAAACAGGGGATGATTCACCCCTCCACTTT. The encoded protein is CASSKTGDDSPLHF.

The CDR3 sequence: CGAQGLNTEAFF. In DNA, the CDR3 is TGTGGGGCGCAGGGTCTGAACACTGAAGCTTTCTTT. The chain recombines TRBV19 with TRBJ1-1; possible D gene TRBD1, 5 bases. The CDR3 is made up of 12 amino acids. Looked up from germline, CDR1 is LNHDA and CDR2 is SQIVND (reference sequence).

The chain uses TRBV2 and TRBJ1-4; D uncertain. The length of the CDR3 is 16 residues. CDR1 is SNHLY and CDR2 is FYNNEI in the germline V gene. Between the trimmed V and J ends, which lost 4 bases and 0 bases, there was a span of 12 bases. The CDR3 is CASSGGVLATNEKLFF. The CDR3 DNA reads as TGTGCCAGCAGTGGAGGAGTCCTTGCAACTAATGAAAAACTGTTTTTT.

CDR3 loop: CASNMGQQNQPQHF. CDR3 DNA sequence: TGTGCCAGCAACATGGGACAGCAAAATCAGCCCCAGCATTTT. The chain carries TRBV6-5 and TRBJ1-5; 7 bases align to TRBD1. The CDR3 sequence is 14 residues long. V was pared by 7 bases and J by 4 bases, with 7 bases of the junction left unmatched. Germline V gene data show CDR1 as MNHEY and CDR2 as SVGAGI.

This clone was recorded a few times. The V gene is TRBV29-1, the J gene TRBJ1-2; 8 bases align to TRBD1. Germline trimming cut 2 bases from V and 6 bases from J; bases unmatched to any gene: 5. CDR1 is SQVTM, CDR2 ANQGSEA, per germline. The CDR3 runs to 13 residues. CDR3 in amino acids: CSVERQGLDGYTF. CDR3 DNA sequence: TGCAGCGTTGAAAGACAGGGGCTCGATGGCTACACCTTC.

The rearrangement joins TRBV12-3 or TRBV12-4 to TRBJ1-6; D unclear. The CDR3 has 13 residues. Deletions cut 2 bases from V and 11 bases from J, with 10 bases between. The CDR3 nucleotides are TGTGCCAGCAGTTTAACAGAACAAACACCCCTCCACTTT. Its protein product is CASSLTEQTPLHF.

This clone has just a few counts. This chain connects TRBV11-3 to TRBJ1-3, with no clear D. CDR1 SGHNT and CDR2 YENEEA come from the germline V gene. The CDR3 length is 13 residues. V shed 1 base and J shed 4 bases, with 5 bases lying between them. The CDR3: CASSLVRGNTIYF. CDR3 nucleotide sequence: TGTGCCAGCAGCTTAGTGCGCGGAAACACCATATATTTT.